A selection of T cell receptor beta chains follows, all from one sample in a study of T-cell reconstitution after alpha-beta-depleted transplantation in children. TCRdb called the PCR reads again in MiXCR, with one record for every CDR3 protein. The sample includes hundreds of thousands of distinct CDR3 sequences, under 12% seen only once; the top ten take approximately 4.1%. The sample consisted of PBMCs from the stem cell graft donor, taken from the stem cell graft. The receptors were sampled from a human donor who donated a stem cell graft to a child with acute myeloid leukemia. Each CDR3 is given with its conserved first and last residue. A D gene is named only where the DNA matches it firmly. The size field is filled for only some rows; it gives once, few, many or a size class.

size	V	J	D	DNA	CDR3
few	TRBV2	TRBJ2-5	-	TGTGCCAGCAGCGCGGCACTACGCCAAGAGACCCAGTACTTC	CASSAALRQETQYF
-	TRBV6-2/TRBV6-3	TRBJ2-1	TRBD2	TGTGCCAGCAGGGGACTAGCTTTCTACAATGAGCAGTTCTTC	CASRGLAFYNEQFF
-	TRBV20-1	TRBJ1-5	-	TGCAGTGCCCCGGTGGGGGATTCGTATAGCAATCAGCCCCAGCATTTT	CSAPVGDSYSNQPQHF
many	TRBV12-3/TRBV12-4	TRBJ2-1	-	TGTGCCAGCAGTTTGCGGCGGCTAGACAATGAGCAGTTCTTC	CASSLRRLDNEQFF
many	TRBV12-3/TRBV12-4	TRBJ1-1	TRBD1	TGTGCCAGCATCCTCGGGACAGGGAATCGGGGAGCTTTCTTT	CASILGTGNRGAFF
few	TRBV6-2/TRBV6-3	TRBJ1-2	TRBD1	TGTGCCAGCAGTTACCAACAGGGGTCCTATGGCTACACCTTC	CASSYQQGSYGYTF
few	TRBV14	TRBJ2-6	-	TGTGCCAGCAGCCCGTCTCCCGCACCGCCCTCTGGGGCCAACGTCCTGACTTTC	CASSPSPAPPSGANVLTF
-	TRBV19	TRBJ1-3	-	TGTGCCACTCAAGCAGGGGAGGCTGGAAACACCATATATTTT	CATQAGEAGNTIYF
-	TRBV4-2	TRBJ1-5	TRBD1	TGTGCCAGCAGCCCAAGGGACAGGGCCGAGGGGCCCCAGCATTTT	CASSPRDRAEGPQHF
few	TRBV10-3	TRBJ1-2	-	TGTGCCATCAGTGATGCAGGGTCCTATGGCTACACCTTC	CAISDAGSYGYTF
many	TRBV19	TRBJ2-1	TRBD2	TGTGCCAGTAGCACTAGCGGGAGATCCTACAATGAGCAGTTCTTC	CASSTSGRSYNEQFF
-	TRBV11-2	TRBJ2-7	-	TGTGCCGGCAGCTTAAGGCCAGGGGTTAGCTACGAGCAGTACTTC	CAGSLRPGVSYEQYF
-	TRBV23-1	TRBJ2-3	-	TGCGCCAGCAGTCGCACCGCCACAAAGGCCCGCACAGATACGCAGTATTTT	CASSRTATKARTDTQYF
-	TRBV6-1	TRBJ2-5	-	TGTGCCAGCAAGATGGGGGCCCTTTCGGAGACCCAGTACTTC	CASKMGALSETQYF
many	TRBV2	TRBJ1-4	TRBD1	TGTGCCAGCAGCCTCGACAGGGGAATAACTAATGAAAAACTGTTTTTT	CASSLDRGITNEKLFF
many	TRBV29-1	TRBJ2-3	TRBD2	TGCAGCGGGGGACTAGCGGGTTCAAACACAGATACGCAGTATTTT	CSGGLAGSNTDTQYF
-	TRBV10-3	TRBJ2-3	-	TGTGCCATCAGTGGGGTAGCACGGACAGATACGCAGTATTTT	CAISGVARTDTQYF
few	TRBV6-1	TRBJ1-3	-	TGTGCCAGCAGCTCTGGGTGGGGGACTGGAAACACCATATATTTT	CASSSGWGTGNTIYF
-	TRBV5-1	TRBJ1-2	-	TGCGCCAGCAGCTTGGAGGGACGGACAGATGGCTACACCTTC	CASSLEGRTDGYTF
many	TRBV5-1	TRBJ2-7	TRBD2	TGCGCCAGCAGCCCCGGACTAGGCTTTGCCTACGAGCAGTACTTC	CASSPGLGFAYEQYF
few	TRBV20-1	TRBJ2-5	TRBD2	TGCAGTGCTAGCCCTGCAACTAGCGGGAGGGGGGAGACCCAGTACTTC	CSASPATSGRGETQYF
few	TRBV6-2/TRBV6-3	TRBJ2-7	TRBD2	TGTGCCAGCAGTGGAGGACTAGCGGGAGTCTACGAGCAGTACTTC	CASSGGLAGVYEQYF